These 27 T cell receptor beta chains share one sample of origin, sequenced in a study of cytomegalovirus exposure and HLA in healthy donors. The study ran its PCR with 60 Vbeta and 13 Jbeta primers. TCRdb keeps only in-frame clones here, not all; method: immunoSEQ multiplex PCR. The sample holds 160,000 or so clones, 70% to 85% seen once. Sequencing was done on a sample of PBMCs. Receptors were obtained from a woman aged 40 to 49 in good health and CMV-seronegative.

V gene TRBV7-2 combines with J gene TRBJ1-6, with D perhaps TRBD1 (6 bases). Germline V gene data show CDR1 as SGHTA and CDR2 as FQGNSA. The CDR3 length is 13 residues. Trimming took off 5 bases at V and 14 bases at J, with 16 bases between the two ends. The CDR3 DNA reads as TGTGCCAGCAGCCCTAGTAACAGGGTAACCCTCCACTTT. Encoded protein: CASSPSNRVTLHF.

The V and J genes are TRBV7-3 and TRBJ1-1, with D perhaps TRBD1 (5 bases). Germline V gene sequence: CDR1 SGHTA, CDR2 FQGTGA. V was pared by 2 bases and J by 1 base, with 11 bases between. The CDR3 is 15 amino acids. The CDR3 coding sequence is TGTGCCAGCAGCTTAGGCAGGGTTGGGAACACTGAAGCTTTCTTT. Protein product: CASSLGRVGNTEAFF.

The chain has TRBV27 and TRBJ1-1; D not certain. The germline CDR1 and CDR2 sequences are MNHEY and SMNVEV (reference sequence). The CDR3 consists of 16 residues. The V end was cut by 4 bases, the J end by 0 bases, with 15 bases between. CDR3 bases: TGTGCCAGCAGTTCCCCTCCCTCTGACTTGAACACTGAAGCTTTCTTT. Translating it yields CASSSPPSDLNTEAFF.

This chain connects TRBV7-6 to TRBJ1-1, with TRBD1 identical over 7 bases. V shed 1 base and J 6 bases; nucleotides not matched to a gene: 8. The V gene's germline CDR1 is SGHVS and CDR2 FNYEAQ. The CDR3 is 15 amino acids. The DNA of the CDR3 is TGTGCCAGCAGCTTAGAACCAGGGGGGTTCGCTGAAGCTTTCTTT. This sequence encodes CASSLEPGGFAEAFF. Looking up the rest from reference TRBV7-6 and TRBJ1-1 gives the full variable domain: GAGVSQSPRYKVTKRGQDVALRCDPISGHVSLYWYRQALGQGPEFLTYFNYEAQQDKSGLPNDRFSAERPEGSISTLTIQRTEQRDSAMYRCASSLEPGGFAEAFFGQGTRLTVV.

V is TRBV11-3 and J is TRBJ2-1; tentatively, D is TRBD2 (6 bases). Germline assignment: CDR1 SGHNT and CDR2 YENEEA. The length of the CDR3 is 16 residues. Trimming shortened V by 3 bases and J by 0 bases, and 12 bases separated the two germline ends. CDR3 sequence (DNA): TGTGCCAGCAGCTTCGGGGAGGTGAGCTCCTACAATGAGCAGTTCTTC. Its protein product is CASSFGEVSSYNEQFF.

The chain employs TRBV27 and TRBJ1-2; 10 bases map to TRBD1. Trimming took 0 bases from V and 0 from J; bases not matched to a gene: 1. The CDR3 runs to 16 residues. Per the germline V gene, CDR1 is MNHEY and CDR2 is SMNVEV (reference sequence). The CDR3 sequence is CASSLSGTGANYGYTF. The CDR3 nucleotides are TGTGCCAGCAGTTTATCTGGGACAGGGGCTAACTATGGCTACACCTTC.

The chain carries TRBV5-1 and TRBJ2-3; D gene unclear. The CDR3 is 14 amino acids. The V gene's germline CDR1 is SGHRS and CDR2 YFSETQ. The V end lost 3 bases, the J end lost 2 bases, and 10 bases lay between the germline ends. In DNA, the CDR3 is TGCGCCAGCAGCTCCGAGCTTAACACAGATACGCAGTATTTT. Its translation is CASSSELNTDTQYF.

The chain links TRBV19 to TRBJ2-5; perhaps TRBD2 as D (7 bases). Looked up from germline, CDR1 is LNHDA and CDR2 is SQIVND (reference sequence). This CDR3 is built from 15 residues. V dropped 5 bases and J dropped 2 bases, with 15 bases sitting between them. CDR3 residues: CASSLMRGTQETQYF. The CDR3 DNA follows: TGTGCCAGTAGTCTAATGCGGGGGACACAAGAGACCCAGTACTTC.

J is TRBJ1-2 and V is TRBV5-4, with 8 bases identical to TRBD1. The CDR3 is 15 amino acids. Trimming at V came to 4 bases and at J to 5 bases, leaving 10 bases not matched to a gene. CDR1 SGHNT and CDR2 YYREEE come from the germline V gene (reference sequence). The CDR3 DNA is TGTGCCAGCAGCGGCGGACAGGGATTTCGGTATGGCTACACCTTC. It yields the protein CASSGGQGFRYGYTF.

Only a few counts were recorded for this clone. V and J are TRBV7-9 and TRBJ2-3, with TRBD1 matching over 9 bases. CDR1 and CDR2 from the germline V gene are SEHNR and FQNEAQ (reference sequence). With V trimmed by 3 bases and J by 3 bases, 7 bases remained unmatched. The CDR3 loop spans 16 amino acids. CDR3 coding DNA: TGTGCCAGCAGCTTGGGACAGGGAGGGGGGACAGATACGCAGTATTTT. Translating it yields CASSLGQGGGTDTQYF.

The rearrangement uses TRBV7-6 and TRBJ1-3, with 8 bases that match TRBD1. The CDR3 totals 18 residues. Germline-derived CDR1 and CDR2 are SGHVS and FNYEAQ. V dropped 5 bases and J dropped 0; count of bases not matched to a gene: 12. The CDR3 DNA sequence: TGTGCCAGCAGCCCTTCCGGACAGGGTTTGAGCTCTGGAAACACCATATATTTT. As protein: CASSPSGQGLSSGNTIYF.

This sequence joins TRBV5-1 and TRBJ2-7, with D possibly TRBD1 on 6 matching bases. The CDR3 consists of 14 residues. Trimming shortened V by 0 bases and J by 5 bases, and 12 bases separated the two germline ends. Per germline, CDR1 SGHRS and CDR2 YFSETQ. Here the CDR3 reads CASSLDRVVNEQYF. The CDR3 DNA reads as TGCGCCAGCAGCTTGGACAGGGTCGTCAACGAGCAGTACTTC.

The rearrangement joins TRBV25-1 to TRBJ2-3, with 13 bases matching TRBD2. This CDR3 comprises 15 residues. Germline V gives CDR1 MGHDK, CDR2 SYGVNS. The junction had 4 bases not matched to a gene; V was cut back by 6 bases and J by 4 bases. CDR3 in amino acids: CASRLAGGPADTQYF. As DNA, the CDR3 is TGTGCCAGCAGACTAGCGGGGGGGCCAGCAGATACGCAGTATTTT.

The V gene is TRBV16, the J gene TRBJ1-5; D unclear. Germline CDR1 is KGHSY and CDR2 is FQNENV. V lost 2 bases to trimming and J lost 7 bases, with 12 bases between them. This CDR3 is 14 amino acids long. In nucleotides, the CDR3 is TGTGCCAGCAGCCAACGTACTGAGGAACAGCCCCAGCATTTT. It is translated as CASSQRTEEQPQHF.

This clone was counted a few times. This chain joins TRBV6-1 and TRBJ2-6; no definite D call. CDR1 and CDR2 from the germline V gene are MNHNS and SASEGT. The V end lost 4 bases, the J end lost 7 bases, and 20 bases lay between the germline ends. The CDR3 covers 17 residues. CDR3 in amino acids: CASSVAQPGGDANVLTF. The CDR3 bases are TGTGCCAGCAGTGTTGCGCAACCTGGCGGAGACGCCAACGTCCTGACTTTC.

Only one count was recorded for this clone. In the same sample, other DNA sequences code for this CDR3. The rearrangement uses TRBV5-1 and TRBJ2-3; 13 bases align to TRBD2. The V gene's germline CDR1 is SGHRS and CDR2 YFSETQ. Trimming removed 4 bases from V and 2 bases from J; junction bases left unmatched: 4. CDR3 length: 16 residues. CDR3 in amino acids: CASSMGLAGNTDTQYF. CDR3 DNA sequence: TGCGCCAGCAGCATGGGACTAGCGGGGAACACAGATACGCAGTATTTT.

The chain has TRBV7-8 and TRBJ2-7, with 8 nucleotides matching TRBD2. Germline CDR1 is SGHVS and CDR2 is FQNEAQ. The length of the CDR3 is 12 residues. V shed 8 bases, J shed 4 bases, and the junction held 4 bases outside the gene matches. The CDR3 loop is CASRRGGYEQYF. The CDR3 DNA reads TGTGCCAGCCGACGGGGGGGATACGAGCAGTACTTC.

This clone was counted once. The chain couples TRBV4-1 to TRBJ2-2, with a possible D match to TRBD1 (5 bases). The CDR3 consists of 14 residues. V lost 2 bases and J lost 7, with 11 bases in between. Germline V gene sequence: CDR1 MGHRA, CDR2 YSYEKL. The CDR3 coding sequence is TGCGCCAGCAGCCAATCTGGACAAGTCGGGGAGCTGTTTTTT. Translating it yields CASSQSGQVGELFF.

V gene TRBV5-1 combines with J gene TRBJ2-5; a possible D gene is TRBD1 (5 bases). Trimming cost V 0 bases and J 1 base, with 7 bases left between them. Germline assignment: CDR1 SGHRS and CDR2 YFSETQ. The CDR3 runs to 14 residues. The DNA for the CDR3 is TGCGCCAGCAGCTTGGTTCAGGGCCAAGAGACCCAGTACTTC. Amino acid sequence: CASSLVQGQETQYF.

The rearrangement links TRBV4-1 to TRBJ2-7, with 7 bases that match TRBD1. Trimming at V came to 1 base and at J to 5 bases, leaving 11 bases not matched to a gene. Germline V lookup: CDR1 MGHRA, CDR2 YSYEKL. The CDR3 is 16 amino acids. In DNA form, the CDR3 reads TGCGCCAGCAGCCAAGCGTCGCAGGGGGACCCCCACGAGCAGTACTTC. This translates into CASSQASQGDPHEQYF.

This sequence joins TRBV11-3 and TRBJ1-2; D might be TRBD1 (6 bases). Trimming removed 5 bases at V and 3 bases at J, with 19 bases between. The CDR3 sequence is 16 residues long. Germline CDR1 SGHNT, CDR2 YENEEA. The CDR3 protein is CASSPPSGGNDYGYTF. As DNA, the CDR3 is TGTGCCAGCAGCCCCCCTTCGGGGGGCAATGACTATGGCTACACCTTC.

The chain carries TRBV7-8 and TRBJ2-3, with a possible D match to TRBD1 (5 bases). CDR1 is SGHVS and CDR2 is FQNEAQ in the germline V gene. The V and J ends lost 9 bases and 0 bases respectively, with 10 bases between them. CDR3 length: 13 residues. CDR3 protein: CASQGASTDTQYF. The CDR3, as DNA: TGTGCCAGTCAGGGTGCTAGCACAGATACGCAGTATTTT.

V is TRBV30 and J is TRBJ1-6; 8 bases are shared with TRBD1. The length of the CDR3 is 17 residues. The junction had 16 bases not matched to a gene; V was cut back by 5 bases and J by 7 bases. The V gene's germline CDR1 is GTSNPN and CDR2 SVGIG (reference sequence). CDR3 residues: CAWDILSGTGGNSPLHF. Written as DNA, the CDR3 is TGTGCCTGGGACATTTTGAGCGGTACAGGGGGAAATTCACCCCTCCACTTT.

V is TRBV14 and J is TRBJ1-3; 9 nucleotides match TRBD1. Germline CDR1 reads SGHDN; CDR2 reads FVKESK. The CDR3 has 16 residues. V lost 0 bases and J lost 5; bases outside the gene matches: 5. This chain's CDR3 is CASSQDDRGSRNTIYF. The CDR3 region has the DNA TGTGCCAGCAGCCAAGATGACAGGGGGTCGAGAAACACCATATATTTT.

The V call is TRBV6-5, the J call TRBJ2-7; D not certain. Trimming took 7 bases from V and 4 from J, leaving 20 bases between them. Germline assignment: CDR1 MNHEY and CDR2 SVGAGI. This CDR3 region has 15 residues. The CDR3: CASTKTGVSTYEQYF. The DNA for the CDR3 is TGTGCCAGCACCAAAACGGGTGTCAGCACTTACGAGCAGTACTTC.

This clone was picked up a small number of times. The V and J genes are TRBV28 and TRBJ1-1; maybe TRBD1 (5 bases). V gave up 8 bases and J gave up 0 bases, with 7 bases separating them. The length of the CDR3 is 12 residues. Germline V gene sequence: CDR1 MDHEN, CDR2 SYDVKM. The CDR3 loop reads CASQGMNTEAFF. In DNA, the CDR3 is TGTGCCAGCCAGGGCATGAACACTGAAGCTTTCTTT.

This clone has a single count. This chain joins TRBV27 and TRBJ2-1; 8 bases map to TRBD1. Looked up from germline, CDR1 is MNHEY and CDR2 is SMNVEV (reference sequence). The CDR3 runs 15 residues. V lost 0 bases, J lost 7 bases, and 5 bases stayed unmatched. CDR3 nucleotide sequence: TGTGCCAGCAGTTTATCCCCTACAGGGGGGAATGAGCAGTTCTTC. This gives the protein CASSLSPTGGNEQFF.